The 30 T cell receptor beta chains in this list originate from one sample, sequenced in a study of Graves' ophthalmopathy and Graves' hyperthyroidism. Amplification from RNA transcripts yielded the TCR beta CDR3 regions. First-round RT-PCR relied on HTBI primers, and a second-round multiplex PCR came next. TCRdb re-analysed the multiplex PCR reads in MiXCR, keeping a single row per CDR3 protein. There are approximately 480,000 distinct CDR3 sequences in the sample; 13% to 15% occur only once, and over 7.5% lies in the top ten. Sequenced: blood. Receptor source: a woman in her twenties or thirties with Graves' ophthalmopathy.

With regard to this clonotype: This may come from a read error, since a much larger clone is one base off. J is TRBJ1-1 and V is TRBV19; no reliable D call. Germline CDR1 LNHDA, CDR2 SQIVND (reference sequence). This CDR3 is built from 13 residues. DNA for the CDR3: TGTGCCGGTAGTTCTAGACATCTCACTGAATCTTTCTTT. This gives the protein CAGSSRHLTESFF.

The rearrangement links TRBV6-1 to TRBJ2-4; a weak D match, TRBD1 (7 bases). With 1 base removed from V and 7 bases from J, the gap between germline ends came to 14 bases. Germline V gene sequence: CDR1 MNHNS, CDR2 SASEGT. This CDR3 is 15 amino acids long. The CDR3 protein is CASSEDAGGWNIQYF. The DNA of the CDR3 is TGTGCCAGCAGTGAAGATGCAGGGGGGTGGAACATTCAGTACTTC.

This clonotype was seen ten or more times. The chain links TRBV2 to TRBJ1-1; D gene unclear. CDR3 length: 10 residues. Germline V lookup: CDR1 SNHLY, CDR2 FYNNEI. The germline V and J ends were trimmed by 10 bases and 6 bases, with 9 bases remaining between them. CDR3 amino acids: CATPPPEAFF. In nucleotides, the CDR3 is TGTGCCACCCCCCCCCCTGAAGCTTTCTTT.

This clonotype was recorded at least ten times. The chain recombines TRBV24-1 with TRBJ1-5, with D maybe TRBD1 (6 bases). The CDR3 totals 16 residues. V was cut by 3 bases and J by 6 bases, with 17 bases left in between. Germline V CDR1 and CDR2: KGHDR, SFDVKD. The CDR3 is CATSDASGARGQPQHF. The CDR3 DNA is TGTGCCACCAGTGATGCCTCAGGGGCCCGGGGTCAGCCCCAGCATTTT.

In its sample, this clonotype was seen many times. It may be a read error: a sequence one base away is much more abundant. CDR3 in DNA: TGTGCCAGCAGTTTCAGGAGCGAGCAGTACTTC. Translated, it gives CASSFRSEQYF. The rearrangement joins TRBV28 to TRBJ2-7; D uncertain. Germline V gene lookup returns CDR1 MDHEN and CDR2 SYDVKM. V lost 3 bases and J lost 6, with 6 bases in between. The CDR3 is 11 amino acids.

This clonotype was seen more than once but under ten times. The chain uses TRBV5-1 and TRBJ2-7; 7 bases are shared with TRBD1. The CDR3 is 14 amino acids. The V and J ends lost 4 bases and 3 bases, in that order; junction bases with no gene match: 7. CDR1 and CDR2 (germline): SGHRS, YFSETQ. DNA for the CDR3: TGCGCCAGCAGCCGAGGGGACAGAGTCTACGAGCAGTACTTC. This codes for CASSRGDRVYEQYF.

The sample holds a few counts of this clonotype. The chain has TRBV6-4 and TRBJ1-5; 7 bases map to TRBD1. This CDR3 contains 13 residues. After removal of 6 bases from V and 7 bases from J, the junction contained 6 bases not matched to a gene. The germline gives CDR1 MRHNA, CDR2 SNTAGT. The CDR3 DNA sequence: TGTGCCAGCAGCAGCCAGGGGGGACAGCCCCAGCATTTT. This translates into CASSSQGGQPQHF.

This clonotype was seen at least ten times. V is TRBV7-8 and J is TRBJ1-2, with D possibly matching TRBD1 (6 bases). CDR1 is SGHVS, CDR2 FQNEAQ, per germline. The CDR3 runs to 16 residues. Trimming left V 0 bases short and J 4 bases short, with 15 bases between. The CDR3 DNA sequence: TGTGCCAGCAGCTTAGCGTTGAACAGGGCCCTCTATGGCTACACCTTC. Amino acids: CASSLALNRALYGYTF.

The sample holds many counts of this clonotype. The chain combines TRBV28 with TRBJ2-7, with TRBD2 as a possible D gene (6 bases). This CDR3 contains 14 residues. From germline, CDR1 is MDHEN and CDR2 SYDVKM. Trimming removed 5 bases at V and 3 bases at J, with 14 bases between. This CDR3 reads CASSIIGGSYEQYF. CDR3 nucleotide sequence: TGTGCCAGCAGTATTATCGGGGGAAGCTACGAGCAGTACTTC.

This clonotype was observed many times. The CDR3 coding sequence is TGTGCCAGCAGTGAATTTATGAATACCTACGAGCAGTACTTC. It is translated as CASSEFMNTYEQYF. V usage is TRBV6-1 and J usage is TRBJ2-7; D is unresolved. This CDR3 is 14 amino acids long. Germline V gene lookup returns CDR1 MNHNS and CDR2 SASEGT. V was trimmed by 2 bases and J by 2 bases, leaving 10 bases between them.

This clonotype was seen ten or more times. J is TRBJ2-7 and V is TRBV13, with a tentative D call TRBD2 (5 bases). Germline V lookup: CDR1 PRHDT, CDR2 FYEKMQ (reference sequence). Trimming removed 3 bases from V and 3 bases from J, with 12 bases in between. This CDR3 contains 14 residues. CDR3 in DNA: TGTGCCAGCAGCTTTCGATCCGGGAACTACGAGCAGTACTTC. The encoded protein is CASSFRSGNYEQYF. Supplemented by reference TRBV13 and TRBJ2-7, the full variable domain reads AAGVIQSPRHLIKEKRETATLKCYPIPRHDTVYWYQQGPGQDPQFLISFYEKMQSDKGSIPDRFSAQQFSDYHSELNMSSLELGDSALYFCASSFRSGNYEQYFGPGTRLTVT.

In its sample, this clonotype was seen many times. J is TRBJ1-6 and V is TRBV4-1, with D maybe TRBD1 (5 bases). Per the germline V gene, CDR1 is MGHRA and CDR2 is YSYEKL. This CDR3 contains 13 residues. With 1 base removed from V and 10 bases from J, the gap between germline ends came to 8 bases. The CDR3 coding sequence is TGCGCCAGCAGCCAAGGGGGCTTGTCACCCCTCCACTTT. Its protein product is CASSQGGLSPLHF.

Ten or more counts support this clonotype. The CDR3 DNA follows: TGCAGCGTTACCCTTGGGACTACCTACGAGCAGTACTTC. Amino acids: CSVTLGTTYEQYF. This chain connects TRBV29-1 to TRBJ2-7, with 7 bases identical to TRBD2. This CDR3 has 13 amino acids. Germline V gene lookup returns CDR1 SQVTM and CDR2 ANQGSEA. J lost 2 bases, V lost 5 bases, and 6 bases had no gene match.

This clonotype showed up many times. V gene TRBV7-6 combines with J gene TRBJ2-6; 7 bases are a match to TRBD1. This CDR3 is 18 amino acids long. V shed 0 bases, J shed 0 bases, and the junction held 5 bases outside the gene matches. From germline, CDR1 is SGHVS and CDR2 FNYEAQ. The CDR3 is CASSLAGTDFSGANVLTF. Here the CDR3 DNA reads TGTGCCAGCAGCTTAGCGGGGACAGACTTCTCTGGGGCCAACGTCCTGACTTTC.

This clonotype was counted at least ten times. The CDR3: CAWGLTGLEAFF. Here the CDR3 DNA reads TGTGCCTGGGGTTTGACAGGGCTTGAAGCTTTCTTT. V and J are TRBV30 and TRBJ1-1, with 7 bases lining up with TRBD1. V was pared by 5 bases and J by 7 bases, with 7 bases of the junction left unmatched. The germline V gene has CDR1 GTSNPN and CDR2 SVGIG (reference sequence). There are 12 residues in the CDR3. The whole variable domain, filled in from reference TRBV30 and TRBJ1-1, reads SQTIHQWPATLVQPVGSPLSLECTVEGTSNPNLYWYRQAAGRGLQLLFYSVGIGQISSEVPQNLSASRPQDRQFILSSKKLLLSDSGFYLCAWGLTGLEAFFGQGTRLTVV.

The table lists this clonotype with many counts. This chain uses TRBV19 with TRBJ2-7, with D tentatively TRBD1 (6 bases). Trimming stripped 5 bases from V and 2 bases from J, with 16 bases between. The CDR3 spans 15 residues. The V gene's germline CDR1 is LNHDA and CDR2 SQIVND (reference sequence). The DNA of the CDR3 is TGTGCCAGTAGTCCCGGACAGTCCCGAACCTACGAGCAGTACTTC. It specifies CASSPGQSRTYEQYF.

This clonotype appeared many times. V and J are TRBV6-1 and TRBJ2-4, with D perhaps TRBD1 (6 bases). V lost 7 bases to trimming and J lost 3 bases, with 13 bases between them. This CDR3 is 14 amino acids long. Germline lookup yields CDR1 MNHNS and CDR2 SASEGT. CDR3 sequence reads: CASKAGDGKNIQYF. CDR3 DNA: TGTGCCAGCAAAGCAGGGGATGGCAAAAACATTCAGTACTTC.

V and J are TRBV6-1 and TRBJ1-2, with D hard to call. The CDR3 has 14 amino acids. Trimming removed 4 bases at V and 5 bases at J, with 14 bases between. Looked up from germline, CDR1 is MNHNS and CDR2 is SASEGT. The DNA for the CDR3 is TGTGCCAGCAGTGGAGACTTCATTCCTTATGGCTACACCTTC. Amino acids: CASSGDFIPYGYTF.

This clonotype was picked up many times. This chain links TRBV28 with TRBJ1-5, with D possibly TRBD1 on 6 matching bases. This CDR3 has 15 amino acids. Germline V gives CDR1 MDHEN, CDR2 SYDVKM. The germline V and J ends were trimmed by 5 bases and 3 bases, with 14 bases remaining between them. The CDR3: CASSPYRDYNQPQHF. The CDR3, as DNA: TGTGCCAGCAGTCCCTACAGGGACTACAATCAGCCCCAGCATTTT.

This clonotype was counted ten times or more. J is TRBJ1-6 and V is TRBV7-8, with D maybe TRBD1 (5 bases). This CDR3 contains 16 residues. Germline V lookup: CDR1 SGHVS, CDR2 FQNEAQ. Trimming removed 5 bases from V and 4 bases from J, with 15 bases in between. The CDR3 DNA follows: TGTGCCAGCAGCCCTCGGGACCCCTTATATAATTCACCCCTCCACTTT. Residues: CASSPRDPLYNSPLHF.

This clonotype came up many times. The CDR3 DNA sequence: TGTGCCAGCAGCTTAGGAGGGACACAATCCTACGAGCAGTACTTC. Its protein is CASSLGGTQSYEQYF. This chain links TRBV7-2 with TRBJ2-7, with D perhaps TRBD1 (6 bases). Deletions cut 1 base from V and 1 base from J, with 11 bases between. This CDR3 has 15 amino acids. Germline loops: CDR1 SGHTA, CDR2 FQGNSA.

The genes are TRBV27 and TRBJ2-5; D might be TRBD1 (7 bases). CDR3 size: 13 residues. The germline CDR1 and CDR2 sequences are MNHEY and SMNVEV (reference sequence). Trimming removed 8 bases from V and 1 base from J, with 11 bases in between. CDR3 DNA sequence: TGTGCCAGCGGCGGGACAGCCCAAGAGACCCAGTACTTC. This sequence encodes CASGGTAQETQYF.

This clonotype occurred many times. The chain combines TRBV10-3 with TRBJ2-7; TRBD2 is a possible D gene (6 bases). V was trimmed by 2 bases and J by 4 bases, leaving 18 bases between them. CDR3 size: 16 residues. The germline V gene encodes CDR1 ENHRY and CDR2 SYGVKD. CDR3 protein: CAISEPGTAFRYEQYF. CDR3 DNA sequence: TGTGCCATCAGTGAGCCCGGGACTGCGTTCAGGTACGAGCAGTACTTC.

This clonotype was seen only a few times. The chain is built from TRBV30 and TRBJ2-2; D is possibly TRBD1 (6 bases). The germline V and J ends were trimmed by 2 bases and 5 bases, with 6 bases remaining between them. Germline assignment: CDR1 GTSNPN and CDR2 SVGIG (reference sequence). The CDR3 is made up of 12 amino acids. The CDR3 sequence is CAWSTGTGELFF. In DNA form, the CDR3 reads TGTGCCTGGAGTACAGGGACCGGGGAGCTGTTTTTT.

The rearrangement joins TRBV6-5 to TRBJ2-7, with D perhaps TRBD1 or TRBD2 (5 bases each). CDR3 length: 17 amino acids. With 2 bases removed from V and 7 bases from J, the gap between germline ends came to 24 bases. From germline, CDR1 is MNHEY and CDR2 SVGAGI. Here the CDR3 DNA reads TGTGCCAGCAGTTACAATTGGCGGTTGAGGGGCACGTGGGAGCAGTACTTC. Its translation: CASSYNWRLRGTWEQYF.

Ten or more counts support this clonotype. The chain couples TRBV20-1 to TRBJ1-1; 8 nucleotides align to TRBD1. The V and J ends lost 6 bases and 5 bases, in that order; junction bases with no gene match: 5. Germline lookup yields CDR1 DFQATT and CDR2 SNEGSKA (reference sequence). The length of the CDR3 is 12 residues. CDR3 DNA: TGCAGTGCCCAGGGGGCCCGAACTGAAGCTTTCTTT. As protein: CSAQGARTEAFF.

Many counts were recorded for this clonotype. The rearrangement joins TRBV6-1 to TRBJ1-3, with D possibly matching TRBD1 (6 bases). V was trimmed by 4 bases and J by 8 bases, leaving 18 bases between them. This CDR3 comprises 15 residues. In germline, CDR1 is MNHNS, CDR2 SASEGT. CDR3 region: CASSGSGHQGYTIYF. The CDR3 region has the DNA TGTGCCAGCAGTGGTTCGGGCCACCAGGGGTACACCATATATTTT.

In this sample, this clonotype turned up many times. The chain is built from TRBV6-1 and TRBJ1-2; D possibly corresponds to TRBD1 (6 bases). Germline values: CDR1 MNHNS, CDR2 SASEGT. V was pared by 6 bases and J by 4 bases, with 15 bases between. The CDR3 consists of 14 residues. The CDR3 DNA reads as TGTGCCAGCAGATTCCCGACAGGCACCTATGGCTACACCTTC. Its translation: CASRFPTGTYGYTF.

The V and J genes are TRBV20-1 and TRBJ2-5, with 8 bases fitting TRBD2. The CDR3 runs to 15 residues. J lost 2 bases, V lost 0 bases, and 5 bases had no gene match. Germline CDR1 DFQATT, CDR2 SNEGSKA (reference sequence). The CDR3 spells CSARDGAGGQETQYF. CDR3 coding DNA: TGCAGTGCTAGAGATGGTGCGGGGGGACAAGAGACCCAGTACTTC.

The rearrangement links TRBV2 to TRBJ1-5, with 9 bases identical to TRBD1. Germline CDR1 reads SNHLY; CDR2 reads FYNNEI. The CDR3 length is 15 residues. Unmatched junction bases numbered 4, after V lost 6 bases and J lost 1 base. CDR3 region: CASSRQGGSNQPQHF. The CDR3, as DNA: TGTGCCAGCAGCCGACAGGGGGGGAGCAATCAGCCCCAGCATTTT.